The 24 T cell receptor beta chains listed next were all sequenced from one sample in a study of T cell repertoires in cytomegalovirus infection. TCRdb independently ran MiXCR on the reads; one entry per CDR3 protein. This sample has some 920,000 distinct CDR3 sequences, with under 40% found just once. These receptors have no known antigen. The starting material was cultured CD8+ T cells from PBMCs, obtained from culture after CMV antigen stimulation. These receptors all come from a human donor in good health (CMV status not recorded). Some clones in this sample may be carry-over from other donors' samples.

This clonotype showed up just a few times. The gene calls are TRBV10-3 and TRBJ1-6; D not certain. The ends were cut back, 0 bases at V and 5 bases at J, with 11 bases in the middle. This CDR3 is built from 16 residues. The germline V gene encodes CDR1 ENHRY and CDR2 SYGVKD. CDR3: CAISESAGWNNSPLHF. The CDR3 nucleotides are TGTGCCATCAGTGAGTCGGCAGGCTGGAATAATTCACCCCTCCACTTT.

This clonotype was seen a handful of times. The chain carries TRBV28 and TRBJ2-3; D might be TRBD2 (5 bases). The CDR3 is 16 amino acids. The V end was cut by 1 base, the J end by 1 base, with 12 bases between. Germline lookup yields CDR1 MDHEN and CDR2 SYDVKM. CDR3 bases: TGTGCCAGCAGTTTATCAAGCGGATTCGGCACAGATACGCAGTATTTT. Amino acids: CASSLSSGFGTDTQYF.

The rearrangement uses TRBV6-5 and TRBJ1-1; D gene uncertain. The germline V gene encodes CDR1 MNHEY and CDR2 SVGAGI. The CDR3 sequence is 14 residues long. Trimming cost V 2 bases and J 3 bases, with 10 bases left between them. The CDR3 spells CASSYRGLDTEAFF. The CDR3 region has the DNA TGTGCCAGCAGTTACCGAGGTCTTGACACTGAAGCTTTCTTT.

This clonotype has just a few counts. This chain uses TRBV7-2 with TRBJ2-7; 9 bases are shared with TRBD1. V was clipped by 4 bases and J by 1 base; unmatched bases: 2. In germline, CDR1 is SGHTA, CDR2 FQGNSA. This CDR3 is built from 14 residues. CDR3 region: CASSWGTGSYEQYV. CDR3 in DNA: TGTGCCAGCAGCTGGGGGACAGGGTCCTACGAGCAGTACGTC.

This chain links TRBV23-1 with TRBJ2-2, with D maybe TRBD1 (5 bases). TRBV23-1 is reported as an ORF; its role is uncertain. The length of the CDR3 is 17 residues. The V end lost 5 bases, the J end lost 1 base, and 17 bases lay between the germline ends. CDR3 in DNA: TGCGCCAGCAGTTCGAACCGGGTAGGACAGAACACCGGGGAGCTGTTTTTT. Its protein product is CASSSNRVGQNTGELFF.

This chain connects TRBV7-9 to TRBJ2-2, with TRBD1 matching 10 bases. The germline CDR1 and CDR2 sequences are SEHNR and FQNEAQ (reference sequence). The CDR3 totals 14 residues. J was trimmed by 6 bases and V by 6 bases; bases with no gene match: 4. DNA of the CDR3: TGTGCCAGCAGGTGGGACAGGGGAGCCGGGGAGCTGTTTTTT. Amino acid sequence: CASRWDRGAGELFF.

This chain joins TRBV7-9 and TRBJ2-4, with 8 bases aligning to TRBD1. The J segment lost 3 bases and the V segment lost 4 bases, leaving 11 bases of the junction unmatched. CDR3 length equals 17 residues. The germline gives CDR1 SEHNR, CDR2 FQNEAQ (reference sequence). CDR3 in amino acids: CASSSGQGIILKNIQYF. Here the CDR3 DNA reads TGTGCCAGCAGCTCCGGACAGGGAATTATTCTCAAAAACATTCAGTACTTC.

This chain joins TRBV6-1 and TRBJ1-5, with a tentative D call TRBD1 (6 bases). Germline V CDR1 and CDR2: MNHNS, SASEGT. V lost 4 bases to trimming and J lost 6 bases, with 16 bases between them. CDR3 length: 15 residues. For the CDR3, the DNA is TGTGCCAGCAGTGGTCGGGACATCTGGCTTCAGCCCCAGCATTTT. It translates to CASSGRDIWLQPQHF.

In its sample, this clonotype was seen many times. The chain joins TRBV11-2 to TRBJ2-1; TRBD2 matches at 14 bases. Germline CDR1 SGHAT, CDR2 FQNNGV. With 4 bases clipped from V and 8 bases from J, the junction kept 7 bases outside the gene matches. This CDR3 is built from 16 residues. This chain's CDR3 is CASSSTGLAGGYEQFF. CDR3 in DNA: TGTGCCAGCAGCTCCACTGGACTAGCGGGGGGCTATGAGCAGTTCTTC.

The V call is TRBV20-1, the J call TRBJ2-7, with unresolved D. V lost 2 bases and J 7 bases, leaving 12 bases between the germline ends. From germline, CDR1 is DFQATT and CDR2 SNEGSKA (reference sequence). The CDR3 contains 12 residues. The CDR3 sequence: CSARPIEAEQYF. The CDR3 nucleotides are TGCAGTGCTAGACCCATAGAAGCTGAGCAGTACTTC.

This clonotype was picked up many times. The chain couples TRBV7-9 to TRBJ1-5; D possibly corresponds to TRBD1 (5 bases). V was clipped by 5 bases and J by 4 bases, with 18 bases between them. Germline V lookup: CDR1 SEHNR, CDR2 FQNEAQ (reference sequence). CDR3 size: 16 residues. The CDR3 reads CASSLGGDQGNQPQHF. In DNA form, the CDR3 reads TGTGCCAGCAGCCTTGGGGGGGACCAAGGGAATCAGCCCCAGCATTTT.

This clonotype was counted many times. The rearrangement joins TRBV6-6 to TRBJ1-2; a weak D match, TRBD1 (5 bases). Germline V lookup: CDR1 MNHNY, CDR2 SVGAGI (reference sequence). This CDR3 contains 13 residues. With 6 bases removed from V and 1 base from J, the gap between germline ends came to 9 bases. The CDR3 here is CASSGTGNYGYTF. DNA of the CDR3: TGTGCCAGCAGCGGGACGGGTAACTATGGCTACACCTTC.

This clonotype was counted at least ten times. The rearrangement joins TRBV7-9 to TRBJ2-5; D is perhaps TRBD2 (6 bases). Trimming removed 3 bases from V and 0 bases from J, with 20 bases in between. CDR1 SEHNR and CDR2 FQNEAQ come from the germline V gene (reference sequence). CDR3 size: 18 residues. CDR3 sequence reads: CASSLFWASGTYQETQYF. CDR3 bases: TGTGCCAGCAGCTTGTTTTGGGCCTCCGGGACTTACCAAGAGACCCAGTACTTC.

In this sample, this clonotype turned up many times. The chain couples TRBV12-3 or TRBV12-4 to TRBJ1-5, with a weak D call TRBD1 (5 bases). The CDR3 loop spans 13 amino acids. V dropped 6 bases and J dropped 4 bases, with 10 bases sitting between them. The CDR3 loop is CASREAGNQPQHF. The CDR3 bases are TGTGCCAGCAGAGAGGCAGGGAATCAGCCCCAGCATTTT.

A few counts support this clonotype. The chain links TRBV7-9 to TRBJ2-3; a possible D gene is TRBD1 (6 bases). Trimming removed 11 bases from V and 1 base from J, with 13 bases in between. The CDR3 consists of 13 residues. Germline CDR1 and CDR2: SEHNR and FQNEAQ (reference sequence). This CDR3 is CAHHEGGTDTQYF. CDR3 DNA: TGTGCCCATCACGAGGGGGGCACAGATACGCAGTATTTT. Full variable domain (rest looked up from reference TRBV7-9 and TRBJ2-3): DTGVSQNPRHKITKRGQNVTFRCDPISEHNRLYWYRQTLGQGPEFLTYFQNEAQLEKSRLLSDRFSAERPKGSFSTLEIQRTEQGDSAMYLCAHHEGGTDTQYFGPGTRLTVL.

This clonotype has at least ten counts. V gene TRBV10-3 combines with J gene TRBJ2-2, with D perhaps being TRBD1 or TRBD2 (5 bases each). Germline V gene data show CDR1 as ENHRY and CDR2 as SYGVKD. V lost 10 bases, J lost 0 bases, and 15 bases lay in between. This CDR3 is 15 amino acids long. CDR3 in DNA: TGTGCCACCCCGGGACCCCGGTCGAACACCGGGGAGCTGTTTTTT. It translates to CATPGPRSNTGELFF.

This chain joins TRBV5-6 and TRBJ2-7, with 10 nucleotides matching TRBD2. J gave up 2 bases and V 4 bases, and 9 bases lay outside the gene matches. This CDR3 contains 16 residues. The germline V gene has CDR1 SGHDT and CDR2 YYEEEE. CDR3 in amino acids: CASSPQLAGLAYEQYV. CDR3 bases: TGTGCCAGCAGCCCCCAACTAGCGGGGTTAGCCTACGAGCAGTACGTC.

In its sample, this clonotype was seen a few times. V is TRBV12-5 and J is TRBJ2-7; TRBD1 is a possible D gene (6 bases). Germline V lookup: CDR1 LGHNT, CDR2 FRNRAP. The CDR3 sequence is 14 residues long. With 5 bases removed from V and 3 bases from J, the gap between germline ends came to 14 bases. The DNA of the CDR3 is TGTGCTAGTGGTAGCCGGGACAACGACTACGAGCAGTACTTC. This gives the protein CASGSRDNDYEQYF.

There are many counts of this clonotype. This sequence joins TRBV7-2 and TRBJ2-3; 9 bases match TRBD2. The length of the CDR3 is 18 residues. The V gene's germline CDR1 is SGHTA and CDR2 FQGNSA. Trimming took 2 bases from V and 1 from J; bases not matched to a gene: 10. CDR3 nucleotides: TGTGCCAGCAGCTTATTACGCGGGGGGGCCGCCGGCACAGATACGCAGTATTTT. Amino acids: CASSLLRGGAAGTDTQYF.

Here the CDR3 DNA reads TGTGCCGGGACCGGGACAGGGGGTTACGAGCAGTACTTC. Translated: CAGTGTGGYEQYF. The chain employs TRBV6-2 or TRBV6-3 and TRBJ2-7, with 11 bases matching TRBD1. CDR1 and CDR2 from the germline V gene are MNHEY and SVGEGT. This CDR3 comprises 13 residues. With V trimmed by 11 bases and J by 4 bases, 7 bases remained unmatched.

The chain is built from TRBV29-1 and TRBJ2-3, with unresolved D. There are 12 residues in the CDR3. Germline-derived CDR1 and CDR2 are SQVTM and ANQGSEA. Trimming cost V 0 bases and J 1 base, with 2 bases left between them. The CDR3 sequence: CSVEEGTDTQYF. The CDR3 bases are TGCAGCGTTGAAGAAGGCACAGATACGCAGTATTTT.

The chain has TRBV20-1 and TRBJ2-1, with TRBD2 identical over 9 bases. The CDR3 runs 17 residues. After removal of 0 bases from V and 4 bases from J, the junction contained 10 bases not matched to a gene. Germline V gene lookup returns CDR1 DFQATT and CDR2 SNEGSKA (reference sequence). CDR3 DNA: TGCAGTGCTAGAGATAGGGGGCGGGGGGGCTTGTACAATGAGCAGTTCTTC. Protein: CSARDRGRGGLYNEQFF.

The chain carries TRBV7-2 and TRBJ1-2; TRBD1 aligns across 7 bases. CDR3 length equals 19 residues. Trimming cost V 5 bases and J 12 bases; bases outside gene matches: 30. Germline V gene data show CDR1 as SGHTA and CDR2 as FQGNSA. CDR3 in DNA: TGTGCCAGCAGCCCTCATGTATGGCAGGGGGATACCTCGGTTGTAGGAGACACCTTC. Its translation is CASSPHVWQGDTSVVGDTF.

This chain joins TRBV10-3 and TRBJ2-1; D is undetermined. Germline V lookup: CDR1 ENHRY, CDR2 SYGVKD. There are 15 residues in the CDR3. V was pared by 4 bases and J by 4 bases, with 14 bases between. The CDR3 nucleotides are TGTGCCATCAGTGTCCAACCTTTGGAGTACAATGAGCAGTTCTTC. This translates into CAISVQPLEYNEQFF.